This T cell receptor beta chain was observed in a study of B cell selection in AIRE deficiency. Assay used: immunoSEQ multiplex PCR; TCRdb lists only in-frame clones, some missing. The table shows fewer than 30,000 clones, with 95% to 98% occurring only once. Germline V CDR1 and CDR2: SGHTA, FQGTGA. The CDR3 loop spans 13 amino acids. Unmatched junction bases numbered 4, after V lost 6 bases and J lost 3 bases. Points on this clone: What it binds is unknown.

Conventional CD4 T cells were sorted as CD4+CD127+ cells. Study-wide points: Shared Treg sequences had shorter CDR3s, biased toward rearrangements with few non-templated insertions.

The chain uses TRBV7-3 and TRBJ2-7, with TRBD2 identical over 8 bases. Material for sequencing was CD4+CD127+ conventional T cells sorted from PBMCs. The sequence was collected from a human donor in good health. CDR3 nucleotide sequence: TGTGCCAGCAGGACAAGCGGGAGCTACGAGCAGTACTTC. Translated, it gives CASRTSGSYEQYF.